Presented here are 20 T cell receptor beta chains from one specimen sequenced in a study of blood T cell repertoires in COVID-19. TCRdb keeps only in-frame clones here, not all; method: immunoSEQ multiplex PCR. There are under 95,000 clones in the sample; approximately 80% occur only once, and approximately 10% lies in the top ten. Sequencing was done on a sample of peripheral blood. The receptors were sampled from a man aged 50-60 years with acute or convalescent COVID-19.

The chain links TRBV19 to TRBJ1-1; D is possibly TRBD1 (5 bases). Germline V gene data show CDR1 as LNHDA and CDR2 as SQIVND (reference sequence). The CDR3 is 15 amino acids. Trimming left V 7 bases short and J 0 bases short, with 15 bases between. CDR3 DNA sequence: TGTGCCAGTAAAGTTGGAAAGGGGATGAACACTGAAGCTTTCTTT. Protein: CASKVGKGMNTEAFF.

CDR3 amino acids: CASSVGQGGRETQYF. The DNA for the CDR3 is TGCGCCAGCAGCGTAGGACAGGGGGGACGAGAGACCCAGTACTTC. The chain uses TRBV5-1 and TRBJ2-5; 10 bases match TRBD1. This CDR3 is 15 amino acids long. With V trimmed by 4 bases and J by 4 bases, 7 bases remained unmatched. Germline V CDR1 and CDR2: SGHRS, YFSETQ.

This chain links TRBV5-8 with TRBJ2-7; 8 bases fit TRBD2. The CDR3 spans 15 residues. V lost 1 base, J lost 6 bases, and 9 bases stayed unmatched. CDR1 is SGHTS and CDR2 is YDEGEE in the germline V gene. The CDR3 reads CASSLPSGGPREQYF. The CDR3 bases are TGTGCCAGCAGCTTGCCGTCGGGAGGGCCCCGCGAGCAGTACTTC.

In its sample, this clone was seen many times. The chain recombines TRBV6-4 with TRBJ2-3; D ambiguous. The CDR3 runs to 13 residues. Germline assignment: CDR1 MRHNA and CDR2 SNTAGT. Between the trimmed V and J ends, which lost 3 bases and 0 bases, there was a span of 4 bases. The DNA of the CDR3 is TGTGCCAGCAGTGAAGCTAGCACAGATACGCAGTATTTT. Translated: CASSEASTDTQYF.

J is TRBJ1-1 and V is TRBV28, with D unresolved. The CDR3 runs 12 residues. Germline-derived CDR1 and CDR2 are MDHEN and SYDVKM. The V gene lost 4 bases and the J gene lost 8 bases, with 11 bases spanning the gap. CDR3 sequence: CASSSTRTEAFF. The DNA of the CDR3 is TGTGCCAGCAGTTCAACACGAACCGAAGCTTTCTTT.

The V gene is TRBV7-2, the J gene TRBJ2-3, with D perhaps matching TRBD2 (6 bases). The CDR3 length is 15 residues. Trimming stripped 1 base from V and 7 bases from J, with 15 bases between. Per germline, CDR1 SGHTA and CDR2 FQGNSA. The CDR3 coding sequence is TGTGCCAGCAGCTTAGACGCGGGGTACTTATATACGCAGTATTTT. It is translated as CASSLDAGYLYTQYF.

In this sample, this clone turned up a few times. The V and J genes are TRBV25-1 and TRBJ2-3, with 12 bases that match TRBD2. This CDR3 region has 15 residues. V was clipped by 3 bases and J by 6 bases; unmatched bases: 4. CDR1 and CDR2 from the germline V gene are MGHDK and SYGVNS. This CDR3 is CASSETSGSSDTQYF. The CDR3 bases are TGTGCCAGCAGTGAGACTAGCGGGAGTTCGGATACGCAGTATTTT.

V is TRBV14 and J is TRBJ2-3; the D is unclear. This CDR3 comprises 15 residues. Trimming shortened V by 1 base and J by 2 bases, and 10 bases separated the two germline ends. Germline assignment: CDR1 SGHDN and CDR2 FVKESK. In DNA form, the CDR3 reads TGTGCCAGCAGCCAAGCCATGCGAAACACAGATACGCAGTATTTT. The encoded protein is CASSQAMRNTDTQYF.

The chain's CDR3 is CASSPRGGDVYEQYF. DNA for the CDR3: TGTGCCAGCAGTCCCAGGGGAGGGGACGTCTACGAGCAGTACTTC. The chain links TRBV27 to TRBJ2-7; D is possibly TRBD2 (7 bases). From germline, CDR1 is MNHEY and CDR2 SMNVEV (reference sequence). The V and J ends lost 5 bases and 3 bases respectively, with 17 bases between them. The CDR3 length is 15 residues.

The genes are TRBV5-6 and TRBJ1-1; 9 nucleotides agree with TRBD1. The CDR3 sequence is 17 residues long. The J segment lost 1 base and the V segment lost 7 bases, leaving 14 bases of the junction unmatched. From germline, CDR1 is SGHDT and CDR2 YYEEEE. CDR3 loop: CASQRFRDRVANTEAFF. CDR3 nucleotide sequence: TGTGCCAGCCAACGCTTCCGGGACAGGGTTGCGAACACTGAAGCTTTCTTT. Full variable domain (rest looked up from reference TRBV5-6 and TRBJ1-1): DAGVTQSPTHLIKTRGQQVTLRCSPKSGHDTVSWYQQALGQGPQFIFQYYEEEERQRGNFPDRFSGHQFPNYSSELNVNALLLGDSALYLCASQRFRDRVANTEAFFGQGTRLTVV.

This clone has just one count. The V gene is TRBV4-2, the J gene TRBJ2-1; TRBD2 agrees at 9 bases. V was pared by 0 bases and J by 5 bases, with 8 bases of the junction left unmatched. The CDR3 spans 17 residues. Germline assignment: CDR1 LGHNA and CDR2 YNFKEQ. CDR3 nucleotide sequence: TGTGCCAGCAGCCAAGAAGCTTCGACTAGCGGACACAATGAGCAGTTCTTC. Protein: CASSQEASTSGHNEQFF.

This rearrangement joins TRBV5-1 to TRBJ1-2; no clear D. V lost 4 bases to trimming and J lost 3 bases, with 10 bases between them. CDR1 and CDR2 from the germline V gene are SGHRS and YFSETQ. CDR3 length: 13 amino acids. CDR3 loop: CASSQDWDYGYTF. CDR3 sequence (DNA): TGCGCCAGCAGCCAGGACTGGGACTATGGCTACACCTTC. Based on the CDR3 plus reference TRBV5-1 and TRBJ1-2, the full variable domain is KAGVTQTPRYLIKTRGQQVTLSCSPISGHRSVSWYQQTPGQGLQFLFEYFSETQRNKGNFPGRFSGRQFSNSRSEMNVSTLELGDSALYLCASSQDWDYGYTFGSGTRLTVV.

This chain joins TRBV28 and TRBJ1-5; D is ambiguous. Germline CDR1 reads MDHEN; CDR2 reads SYDVKM. Trimming took off 8 bases at V and 2 bases at J, with 7 bases between the two ends. This CDR3 is 12 amino acids long. The CDR3 region is CASVVGNQPQHF. Written as DNA, the CDR3 is TGTGCCAGCGTGGTAGGCAATCAGCCCCAGCATTTT.

The chain is built from TRBV7-2 and TRBJ2-7, with 14 positions matching TRBD2. V lost 7 bases, J lost 4 bases, and 6 bases stayed unmatched. This CDR3 is built from 15 residues. CDR1 is SGHTA, CDR2 FQGNSA, per germline. The CDR3 sequence: CASTRGTSGSYEQYF. The DNA of the CDR3 is TGTGCCAGCACCCGGGGGACTAGCGGGAGTTACGAGCAGTACTTC.

The chain carries TRBV7-8 and TRBJ2-7; a possible D gene is TRBD2 (5 bases). Germline CDR1 reads SGHVS; CDR2 reads FQNEAQ. The V and J ends lost 5 bases and 3 bases respectively, with 8 bases between them. The CDR3 covers 12 residues. The CDR3 region is CASSPGNYEQYF. The CDR3 DNA is TGTGCCAGCAGCCCGGGAAACTACGAGCAGTACTTC.

The chain has TRBV5-5 and TRBJ1-2; the D gene is possibly TRBD1 (5 bases). Germline-derived CDR1 and CDR2 are SGHKS and YYEKEE (reference sequence). Trimming took off 5 bases at V and 4 bases at J, with 15 bases between the two ends. The CDR3 has 14 amino acids. For the CDR3, the DNA is TGTGCCAGCAGGAGCAAGCCGGGGGTCTATGGCTACACCTTC. Translated: CASRSKPGVYGYTF. Complete variable domain (other parts from reference TRBV5-5 and TRBJ1-2): DAGVTQSPTHLIKTRGQQVTLRCSPISGHKSVSWYQQVLGQGPQFIFQYYEKEERGRGNFPDRFSARQFPNYSSELNVNALLLGDSALYLCASRSKPGVYGYTFGSGTRLTVV.

This chain uses TRBV7-3 with TRBJ1-1; 7 bases match TRBD1. With 8 bases clipped from V and 7 bases from J, the junction kept 10 bases outside the gene matches. This CDR3 contains 13 residues. Germline V gene sequence: CDR1 SGHTA, CDR2 FQGTGA. The chain's CDR3 is CASQQGSGGEAFF. CDR3 sequence (DNA): TGTGCCAGCCAACAGGGGTCCGGAGGTGAAGCTTTCTTT.

This chain uses TRBV2 with TRBJ2-1; 11 nucleotides agree with TRBD1. The CDR3 is 15 amino acids. Per the germline V gene, CDR1 is SNHLY and CDR2 is FYNNEI. V was pared by 6 bases and J by 5 bases, with 6 bases of the junction left unmatched. DNA for the CDR3: TGTGCCAGCAGCTGGACAGGGGGCTCACACAATGAGCAGTTCTTC. This translates into CASSWTGGSHNEQFF.

This chain joins TRBV27 and TRBJ1-1; the D gene is possibly TRBD1 (5 bases). Germline V gene sequence: CDR1 MNHEY, CDR2 SMNVEV (reference sequence). This CDR3 has 14 residues. V was cut by 2 bases and J by 1 base, with 8 bases left in between. The CDR3 sequence is CASSLRGRNTEAFF. CDR3 nucleotide sequence: TGTGCCAGCAGTTTACGGGGGAGGAACACTGAAGCTTTCTTT.

This chain links TRBV2 with TRBJ1-5; 7 bases agree with TRBD1. Germline V gene sequence: CDR1 SNHLY, CDR2 FYNNEI. The junction had 12 bases not matched to a gene; V was cut back by 8 bases and J by 11 bases. This CDR3 is built from 13 residues. The CDR3 DNA follows: TGTGCCAGCTTTGAGGGCAGGGGGGCGACCCAGCATTTT. Residues: CASFEGRGATQHF.